This T cell receptor beta chain was observed in a study of cytomegalovirus exposure and HLA in healthy donors. Study-level points and caveats: Trimming of TCR beta V- and J-genes showed a link, identified in a later analysis, to a missense DCLRE1C variant.

The V and J ends lost 5 bases and 2 bases respectively, with 10 bases between them. The CDR3 runs to 14 residues. The germline CDR1 and CDR2 sequences are MNHNS and SASEGT. Comments on this clone: The antigen remains unidentified.

With 60 Vbeta and 13 Jbeta primers, the PCR was carried out. The table came from immunoSEQ multiplex PCR; TCRdb's copy has only in-frame clones and leaves some out. The sample table includes approximately 110,000 clones. Material: PBMCs. The chain uses TRBV6-1 and TRBJ2-1; a possible D gene is TRBD2 (5 bases). This TCR derives from a man younger than 30 in good health and CMV-seronegative. The CDR3 spells CASSSGGPYNEQFF. The CDR3 DNA is TGTGCCAGCAGTTCCGGCGGGCCCTACAATGAGCAGTTCTTC.